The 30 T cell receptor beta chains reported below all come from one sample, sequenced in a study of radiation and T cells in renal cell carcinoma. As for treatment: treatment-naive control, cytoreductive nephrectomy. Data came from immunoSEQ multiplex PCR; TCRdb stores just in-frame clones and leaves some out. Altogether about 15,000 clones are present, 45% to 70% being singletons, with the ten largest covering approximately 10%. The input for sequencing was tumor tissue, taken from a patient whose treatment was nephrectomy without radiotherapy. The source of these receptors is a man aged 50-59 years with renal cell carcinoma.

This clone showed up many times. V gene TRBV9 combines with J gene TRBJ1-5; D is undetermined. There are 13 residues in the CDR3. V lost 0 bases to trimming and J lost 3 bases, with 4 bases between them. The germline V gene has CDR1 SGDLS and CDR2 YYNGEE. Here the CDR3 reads CASSVGSNQPQHF. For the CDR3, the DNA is TGTGCCAGCAGCGTAGGGTCCAATCAGCCCCAGCATTTT. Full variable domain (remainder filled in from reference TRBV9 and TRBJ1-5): DSGVTQTPKHLITATGQRVTLRCSPRSGDLSVYWYQQSLDQGLQFLIQYYNGEERAKGNILERFSAQQFPDLHSELNLSSLELGDSALYFCASSVGSNQPQHFGDGTRLSIL.

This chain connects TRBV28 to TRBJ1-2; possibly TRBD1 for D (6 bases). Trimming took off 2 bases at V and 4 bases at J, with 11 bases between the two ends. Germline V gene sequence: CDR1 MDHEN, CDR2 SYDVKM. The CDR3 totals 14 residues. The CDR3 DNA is TGTGCCAGCAGTTTAGGGTGGACAGCCTATGGCTACACCTTC. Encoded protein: CASSLGWTAYGYTF.

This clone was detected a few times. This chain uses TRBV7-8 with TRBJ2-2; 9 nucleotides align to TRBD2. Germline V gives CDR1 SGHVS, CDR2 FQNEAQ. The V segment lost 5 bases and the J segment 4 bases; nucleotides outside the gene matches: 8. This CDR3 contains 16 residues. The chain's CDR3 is CASSQASGVGTGELFF. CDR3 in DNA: TGTGCCAGCAGCCAAGCTAGCGGGGTCGGCACCGGGGAGCTGTTTTTT.

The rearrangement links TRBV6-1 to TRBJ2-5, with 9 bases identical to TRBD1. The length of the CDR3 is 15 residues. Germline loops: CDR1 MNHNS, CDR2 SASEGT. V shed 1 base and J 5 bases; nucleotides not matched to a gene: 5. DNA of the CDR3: TGTGCCAGCAGTGAAGGGGGACAGGGTTCGGAGACCCAGTACTTC. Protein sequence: CASSEGGQGSETQYF.

The CDR3 DNA follows: TGTGCCAGCAGCGTAGGTAGCGGGGCAACAGATACGCAGTATTTT. Protein product: CASSVGSGATDTQYF. The chain links TRBV9 to TRBJ2-3, with TRBD2 matching 8 bases. Germline V gene sequence: CDR1 SGDLS, CDR2 YYNGEE. The V gene end was trimmed by 0 bases and the J gene end by 3 bases; junction bases not matched to a gene: 3. This CDR3 comprises 15 residues. The variable domain in full, with the rest retrieved from reference TRBV9 and TRBJ2-3, is DSGVTQTPKHLITATGQRVTLRCSPRSGDLSVYWYQQSLDQGLQFLIQYYNGEERAKGNILERFSAQQFPDLHSELNLSSLELGDSALYFCASSVGSGATDTQYFGPGTRLTVL.

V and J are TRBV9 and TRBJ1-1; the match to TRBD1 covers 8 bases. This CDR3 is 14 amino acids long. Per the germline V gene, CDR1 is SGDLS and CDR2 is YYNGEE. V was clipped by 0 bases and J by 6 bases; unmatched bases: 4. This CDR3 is CASSVGTGNAEAFF. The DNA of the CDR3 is TGTGCCAGCAGCGTAGGGACAGGGAATGCTGAAGCTTTCTTT.

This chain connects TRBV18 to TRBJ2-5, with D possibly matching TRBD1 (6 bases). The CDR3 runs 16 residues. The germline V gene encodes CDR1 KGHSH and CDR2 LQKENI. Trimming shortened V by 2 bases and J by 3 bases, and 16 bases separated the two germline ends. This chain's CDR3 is CASSPDRIQGKETQYF. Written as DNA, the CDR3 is TGTGCCAGCTCACCAGACAGGATACAGGGTAAAGAGACCCAGTACTTC.

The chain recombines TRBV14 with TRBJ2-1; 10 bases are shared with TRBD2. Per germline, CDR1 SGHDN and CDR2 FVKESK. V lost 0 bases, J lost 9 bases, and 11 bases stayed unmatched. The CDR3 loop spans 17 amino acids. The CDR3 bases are TGTGCCAGCAGCCAAGACCTTCTAGCGGGGGCCGCTGGTGAGCAGTTCTTC. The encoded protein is CASSQDLLAGAAGEQFF.

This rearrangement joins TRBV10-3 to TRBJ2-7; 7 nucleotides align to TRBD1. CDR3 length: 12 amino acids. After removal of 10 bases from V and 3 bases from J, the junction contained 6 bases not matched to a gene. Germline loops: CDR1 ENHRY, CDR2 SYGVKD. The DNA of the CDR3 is TGTGCCACGACAACAGGGGTCTACGAGCAGTACTTC. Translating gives CATTTGVYEQYF.

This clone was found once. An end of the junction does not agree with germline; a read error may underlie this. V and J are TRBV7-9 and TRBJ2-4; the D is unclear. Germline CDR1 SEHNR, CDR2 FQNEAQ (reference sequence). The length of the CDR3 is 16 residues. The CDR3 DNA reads TGTGCCAGAAGCTTGGCTGGGGATGGGTCCAAAAACATTCAGTACTTC. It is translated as CARSLAGDGSKNIQYF.

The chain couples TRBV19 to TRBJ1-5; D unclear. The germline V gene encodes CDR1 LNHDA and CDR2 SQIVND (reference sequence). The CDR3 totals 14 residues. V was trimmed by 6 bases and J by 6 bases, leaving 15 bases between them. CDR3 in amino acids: CASREGSGSQPQHF. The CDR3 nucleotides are TGTGCCAGTAGGGAGGGCTCCGGCAGTCAGCCCCAGCATTTT.

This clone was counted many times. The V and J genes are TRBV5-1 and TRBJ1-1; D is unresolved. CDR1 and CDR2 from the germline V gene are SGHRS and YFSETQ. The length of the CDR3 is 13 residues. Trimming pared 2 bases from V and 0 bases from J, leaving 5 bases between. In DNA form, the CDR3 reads TGCGCCAGCAGCTTCACGTTGAACACTGAAGCTTTCTTT. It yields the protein CASSFTLNTEAFF.

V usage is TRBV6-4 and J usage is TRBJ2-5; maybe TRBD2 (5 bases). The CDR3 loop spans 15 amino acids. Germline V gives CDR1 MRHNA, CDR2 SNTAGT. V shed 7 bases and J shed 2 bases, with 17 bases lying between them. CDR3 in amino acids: CASNYIGEQQETQYF. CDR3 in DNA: TGTGCCAGCAACTACATCGGGGAGCAACAAGAGACCCAGTACTTC.

Written as DNA, the CDR3 is TGTGCCAGCAGTCCCAGGGGGTCCAGCTATGGCTACACCTTC. It translates to CASSPRGSSYGYTF. The rearrangement uses TRBV13 and TRBJ1-2; 7 bases are a match to TRBD1. CDR3 length equals 14 residues. The J segment lost 4 bases and the V segment lost 6 bases, leaving 8 bases of the junction unmatched. Germline-derived CDR1 and CDR2 are PRHDT and FYEKMQ (reference sequence).

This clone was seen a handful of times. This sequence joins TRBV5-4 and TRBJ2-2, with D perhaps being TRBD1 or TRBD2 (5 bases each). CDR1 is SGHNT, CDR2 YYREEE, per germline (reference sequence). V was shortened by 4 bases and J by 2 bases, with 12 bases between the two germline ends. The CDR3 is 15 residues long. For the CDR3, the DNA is TGTGCCAGCAGCGACGGGACCTTTAACACCGGGGAGCTGTTTTTT. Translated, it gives CASSDGTFNTGELFF.

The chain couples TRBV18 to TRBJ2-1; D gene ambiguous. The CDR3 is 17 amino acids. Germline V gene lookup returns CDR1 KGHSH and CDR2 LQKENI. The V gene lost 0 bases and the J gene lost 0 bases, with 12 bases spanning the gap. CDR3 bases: TGTGCCAGCTCACCACCGGTCAGCTCGAGCTCCTACAATGAGCAGTTCTTC. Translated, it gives CASSPPVSSSSYNEQFF.

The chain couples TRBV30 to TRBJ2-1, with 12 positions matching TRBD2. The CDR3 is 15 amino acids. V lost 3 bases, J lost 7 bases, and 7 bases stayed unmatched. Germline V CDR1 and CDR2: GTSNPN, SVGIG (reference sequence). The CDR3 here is CAWSGLAGGPNEQFF. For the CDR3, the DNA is TGTGCCTGGAGCGGGCTAGCGGGGGGGCCTAATGAGCAGTTCTTC.

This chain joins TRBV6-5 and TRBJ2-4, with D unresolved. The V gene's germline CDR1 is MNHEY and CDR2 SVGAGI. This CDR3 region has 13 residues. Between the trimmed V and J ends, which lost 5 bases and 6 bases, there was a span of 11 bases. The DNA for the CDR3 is TGTGCCAGCAGTGGGTTTGGTGCAAACATTCAGTACTTC. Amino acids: CASSGFGANIQYF.

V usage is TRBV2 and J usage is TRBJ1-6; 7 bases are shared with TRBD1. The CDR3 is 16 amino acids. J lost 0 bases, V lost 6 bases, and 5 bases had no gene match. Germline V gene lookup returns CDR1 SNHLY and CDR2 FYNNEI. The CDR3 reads CASRKTGSSYNSPLHF. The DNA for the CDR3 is TGTGCCAGCAGAAAGACAGGGAGCTCCTATAATTCACCCCTCCACTTT. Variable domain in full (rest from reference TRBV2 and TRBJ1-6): EPEVTQTPSHQVTQMGQEVILRCVPISNHLYFYWYRQILGQKVEFLVSFYNNEISEKSEIFDDQFSVERPDGSNFTLKIRSTKLEDSAMYFCASRKTGSSYNSPLHFGNGTRLTVT.

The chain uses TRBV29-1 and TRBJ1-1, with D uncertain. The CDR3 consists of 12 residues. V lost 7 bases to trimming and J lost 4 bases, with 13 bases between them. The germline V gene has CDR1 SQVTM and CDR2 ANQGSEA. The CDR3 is CSGLGDTTEAFF. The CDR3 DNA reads TGCAGCGGTCTAGGCGATACCACTGAAGCTTTCTTT.

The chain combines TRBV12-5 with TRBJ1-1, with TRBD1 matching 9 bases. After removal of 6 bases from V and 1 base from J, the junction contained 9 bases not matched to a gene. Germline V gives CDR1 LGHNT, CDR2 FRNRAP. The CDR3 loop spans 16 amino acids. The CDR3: CASGSSTGGRNTEAFF. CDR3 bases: TGTGCTAGTGGATCTTCGACAGGGGGGAGGAACACTGAAGCTTTCTTT.

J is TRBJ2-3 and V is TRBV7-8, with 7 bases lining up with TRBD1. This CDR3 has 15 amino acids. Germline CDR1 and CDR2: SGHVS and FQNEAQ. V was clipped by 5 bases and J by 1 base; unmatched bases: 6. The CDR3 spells CASSNRQGGTDTQYF. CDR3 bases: TGTGCCAGCAGCAATCGACAGGGTGGCACAGATACGCAGTATTTT.

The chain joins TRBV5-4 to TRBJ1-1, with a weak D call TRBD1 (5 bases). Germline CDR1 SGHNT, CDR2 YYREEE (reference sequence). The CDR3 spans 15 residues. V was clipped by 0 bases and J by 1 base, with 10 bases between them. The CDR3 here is CASSLDLGTNTEAFF. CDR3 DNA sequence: TGTGCCAGCAGCTTGGATTTAGGGACGAACACTGAAGCTTTCTTT. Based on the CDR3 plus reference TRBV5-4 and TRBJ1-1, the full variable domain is ETGVTQSPTHLIKTRGQQVTLRCSSQSGHNTVSWYQQALGQGPQFIFQYYREEENGRGNFPPRFSGLQFPNYSSELNVNALELDDSALYLCASSLDLGTNTEAFFGQGTRLTVV.

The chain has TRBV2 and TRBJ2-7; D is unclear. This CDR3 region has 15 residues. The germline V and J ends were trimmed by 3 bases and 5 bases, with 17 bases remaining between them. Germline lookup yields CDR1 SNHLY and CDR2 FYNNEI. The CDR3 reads CASSDGRSLGNEQYF. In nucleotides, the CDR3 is TGTGCCAGCAGTGATGGCAGGAGCTTGGGGAACGAGCAGTACTTC. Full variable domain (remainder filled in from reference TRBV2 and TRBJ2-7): EPEVTQTPSHQVTQMGQEVILRCVPISNHLYFYWYRQILGQKVEFLVSFYNNEISEKSEIFDDQFSVERPDGSNFTLKIRSTKLEDSAMYFCASSDGRSLGNEQYFGPGTRLTVT.

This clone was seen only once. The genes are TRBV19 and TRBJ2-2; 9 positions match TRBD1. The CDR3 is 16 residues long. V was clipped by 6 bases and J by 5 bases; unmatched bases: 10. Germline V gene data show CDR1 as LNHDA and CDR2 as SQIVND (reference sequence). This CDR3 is CASRDRRTGVTGELFF. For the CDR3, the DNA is TGTGCCAGTAGGGACCGGAGGACAGGGGTAACCGGGGAGCTGTTTTTT.

The CDR3 coding sequence is TGTGCCAGTAGTATGGTAGCGGGAGATGGGGAGCAGTACTTC. It specifies CASSMVAGDGEQYF. V gene TRBV19 combines with J gene TRBJ2-7, with 9 positions matching TRBD2. The CDR3 has 14 amino acids. J was trimmed by 7 bases and V by 3 bases; bases with no gene match: 7. The germline CDR1 and CDR2 sequences are LNHDA and SQIVND (reference sequence). The full variable domain, its missing parts supplied by reference TRBV19 and TRBJ2-7, is DGGITQSPKYLFRKEGQNVTLSCEQNLNHDAMYWYRQDPGQGLRLIYYSQIVNDFQKGDIAEGYSVSREKKESFPLTVTSAQKNPTAFYLCASSMVAGDGEQYFGPGTRLTVT.

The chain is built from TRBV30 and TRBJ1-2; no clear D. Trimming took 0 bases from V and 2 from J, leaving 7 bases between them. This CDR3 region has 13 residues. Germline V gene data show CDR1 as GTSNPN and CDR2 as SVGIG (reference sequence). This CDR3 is CAWSVNGNYGYTF. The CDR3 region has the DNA TGTGCCTGGAGTGTAAACGGGAACTATGGCTACACCTTC. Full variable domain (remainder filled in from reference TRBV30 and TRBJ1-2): SQTIHQWPATLVQPVGSPLSLECTVEGTSNPNLYWYRQAAGRGLQLLFYSVGIGQISSEVPQNLSASRPQDRQFILSSKKLLLSDSGFYLCAWSVNGNYGYTFGSGTRLTVV.

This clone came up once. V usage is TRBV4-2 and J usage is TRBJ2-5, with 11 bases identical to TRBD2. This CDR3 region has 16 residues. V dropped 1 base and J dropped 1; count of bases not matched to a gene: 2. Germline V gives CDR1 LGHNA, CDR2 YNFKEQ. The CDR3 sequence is CASSQGLAGGQETQYF. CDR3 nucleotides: TGTGCCAGCAGCCAAGGTCTAGCGGGGGGCCAAGAGACCCAGTACTTC.

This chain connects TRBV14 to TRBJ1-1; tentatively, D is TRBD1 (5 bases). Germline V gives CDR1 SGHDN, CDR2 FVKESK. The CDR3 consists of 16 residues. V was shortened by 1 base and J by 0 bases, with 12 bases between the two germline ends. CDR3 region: CASSQVRGRLNTEAFF. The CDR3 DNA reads TGTGCCAGCAGCCAAGTACGGGGCAGATTGAACACTGAAGCTTTCTTT.

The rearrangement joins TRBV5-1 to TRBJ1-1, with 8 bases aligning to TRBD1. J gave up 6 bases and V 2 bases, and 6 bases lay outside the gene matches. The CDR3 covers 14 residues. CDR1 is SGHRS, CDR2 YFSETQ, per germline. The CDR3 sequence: CASSFFPGQAEAFF. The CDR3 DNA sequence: TGCGCCAGCAGCTTTTTCCCGGGACAGGCTGAAGCTTTCTTT. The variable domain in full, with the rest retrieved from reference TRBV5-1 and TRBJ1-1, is KAGVTQTPRYLIKTRGQQVTLSCSPISGHRSVSWYQQTPGQGLQFLFEYFSETQRNKGNFPGRFSGRQFSNSRSEMNVSTLELGDSALYLCASSFFPGQAEAFFGQGTRLTVV.